These T cell receptor beta chains were read from a single sample in a study of CD8+ T cells in alopecia areata. This table comes from immunoSEQ multiplex PCR, and its TCRdb copy is limited to in-frame clones, with some not included. The profile shows 200,000 to 250,000 clones, approximately 67% of them singletons. Sequenced material: CD4+ T cells sorted from blood, taken between weeks 43 and 45, from a patient treated with tofacitinib. The receptors were gathered from a human donor with alopecia areata. Both conserved end residues are part of each CDR3. Fields, in order: D gene, V gene, J gene, clone size, CDR3 protein, CDR3 DNA. D genes are given only for firm matches. Size tells how often a clone was seen (once, few, many) or the class of an expanded clone, and some rows leave it out.

.	TRBV30	TRBJ2-7	.	CAWSGGSLPYEQYF	TGTGCCTGGAGTGGGGGGAGTTTGCCCTACGAGCAGTACTTC
.	TRBV6-6	TRBJ2-6	many	CASTATGANVLTF	TGTGCCAGCACGGCAACCGGGGCCAACGTCCTGACTTTC
TRBD2	TRBV25-1	TRBJ2-1	.	CASSSTVGGGNEQFF	TGTGCCAGCAGTTCCACTGTTGGGGGGGGCAATGAGCAGTTCTTC
.	TRBV25-1	TRBJ1-6	.	CASRTGSGNSPLHF	TGTGCCAGCAGGACAGGATCCGGGAATTCACCCCTCCACTTT
.	TRBV30	TRBJ2-5	.	CAWSFLGGAKVETQYF	TGTGCCTGGAGTTTTCTTGGGGGGGCGAAGGTAGAGACCCAGTACTTC
TRBD1	TRBV10-1	TRBJ1-1	.	CASSGQGTEAFF	TGCGCCAGCAGTGGACAGGGGACTGAAGCTTTCTTT
.	TRBV29-1	TRBJ2-2	.	CSVEQGGTGELFF	TGCAGCGTTGAACAGGGTGGCACCGGGGAGCTGTTTTTT
.	TRBV28	TRBJ2-1	few	CASSLIYNEQFF	TGTGCCAGCAGTTTAATATACAATGAGCAGTTCTTC
.	TRBV19	TRBJ2-5	.	CASSFGETQYF	TGTGCCAGTAGTTTCGGGGAGACCCAGTACTTC
TRBD2	TRBV7-7	TRBJ2-5	many	CASSLGRGVVQETQYF	TGTGCCAGCAGCTTAGGCCGGGGGGTCGTCCAAGAGACCCAGTACTTC
.	TRBV29-1	TRBJ1-1	.	CSVAQIGTEAFF	TGCAGCGTGGCCCAGATTGGGACTGAAGCTTTCTTT
.	TRBV14	TRBJ1-5	.	CASSQRELGGYQPQHF	TGTGCCAGCAGCCAGCGGGAACTTGGGGGATATCAGCCCCAGCATTTT
.	TRBV29-1	TRBJ2-3	.	CSVAPGHEDTQYF	TGCAGCGTCGCCCCGGGGCACGAAGATACGCAGTATTTT
TRBD2	TRBV6-6	TRBJ2-1	.	CASRSGLADEQFF	TGTGCCAGCAGGTCTGGACTAGCAGATGAGCAGTTCTTC
TRBD1	TRBV29-1	TRBJ2-2	.	CSVEKGAGGELFF	TGCAGCGTTGAGAAGGGGGCCGGCGGGGAGCTGTTTTTT
.	TRBV9	TRBJ1-2	once	CASSVVGTPDYTF	TGTGCCAGCAGCGTAGTTGGGACGCCTGACTACACCTTC
.	TRBV2	TRBJ2-7	once	CASSRDTYEQYF	TGTGCCAGCAGTCGGGACACCTACGAGCAGTACTTC
.	TRBV5-1	TRBJ1-1	.	CASSLVSGNTEAFF	TGCGCCAGCAGCTTAGTTTCCGGTAACACTGAAGCTTTCTTT
TRBD1	TRBV29-1	TRBJ1-1	once	CSVVSGTGAYTEAFF	TGCAGCGTTGTGTCCGGGACAGGGGCTTACACTGAAGCTTTCTTT
.	TRBV7-9	TRBJ2-1	.	CASSLGGSYNEQFF	TGTGCCAGCAGCTTAGGGGGATCCTACAATGAGCAGTTCTTC
.	TRBV4-3	TRBJ1-2	.	CASSQAHKEGYTF	TGCGCCAGCAGCCAAGCCCACAAGGAAGGCTACACCTTC
.	TRBV5-1	TRBJ2-5	many	CASSSRRGGIIGETQYF	TGCGCCAGCAGCTCCCGCCGCGGAGGGATAATCGGGGAGACCCAGTACTTC
.	TRBV2	TRBJ2-1	.	CASTEGGTLRFF	TGTGCCAGCACCGAAGGTGGGACGCTGCGGTTCTTC
TRBD2	TRBV5-1	TRBJ2-7	.	CASSLLSGANGEQYF	TGCGCCAGCAGCTTATTGAGCGGGGCAAACGGGGAGCAGTACTTC
.	TRBV5-6	TRBJ2-6	few	CASSLDLSSGANVLTF	TGTGCCAGCAGCTTGGACCTGTCCTCTGGGGCCAACGTCCTGACTTTC
.	TRBV11-2	TRBJ1-1	once	CASNVARFLVNTEAFF	TGTGCCAGCAATGTGGCTCGTTTCTTGGTGAACACTGAAGCTTTCTTT
.	TRBV30	TRBJ2-3	.	CAWSRLDTDTQYF	TGTGCCTGGAGTCGGCTCGACACAGATACGCAGTATTTT
TRBD1	TRBV9	TRBJ2-6	.	CASSADGTGGSGANVLTF	TGTGCCAGCAGCGCCGACGGGACAGGGGGCTCTGGGGCCAACGTCCTGACTTTC
TRBD2	TRBV5-1	TRBJ2-3	.	CASSFGLAGPDTQYF	TGCGCCAGCAGCTTCGGGCTAGCGGGACCGGATACGCAGTATTTT
.	TRBV29-1	TRBJ2-1	.	CSVGQYNEQFF	TGCAGCGTTGGACAGTACAATGAGCAGTTCTTC
TRBD1	TRBV13	TRBJ1-1	.	CASSGGQGDTEAFF	TGTGCCAGCAGCGGGGGACAGGGTGACACTGAAGCTTTCTTT
.	TRBV7-7	TRBJ2-5	.	CASSPGLNQETQYF	TGTGCCAGCAGCCCGGGCCTTAACCAAGAGACCCAGTACTTC